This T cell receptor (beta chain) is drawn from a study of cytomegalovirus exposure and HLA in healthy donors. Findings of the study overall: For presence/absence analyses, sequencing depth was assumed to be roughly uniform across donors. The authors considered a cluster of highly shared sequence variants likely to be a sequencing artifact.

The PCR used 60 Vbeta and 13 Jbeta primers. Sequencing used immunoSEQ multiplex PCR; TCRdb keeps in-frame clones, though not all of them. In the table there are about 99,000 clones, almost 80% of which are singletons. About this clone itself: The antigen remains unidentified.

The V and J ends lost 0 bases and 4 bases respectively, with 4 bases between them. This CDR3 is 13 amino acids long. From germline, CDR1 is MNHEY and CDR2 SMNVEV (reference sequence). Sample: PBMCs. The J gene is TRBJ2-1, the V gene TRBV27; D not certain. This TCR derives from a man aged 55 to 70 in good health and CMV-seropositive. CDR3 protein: CASSLSLYNEQFF. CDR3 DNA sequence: TGTGCCAGCAGTTTATCACTGTACAATGAGCAGTTCTTC.